This T cell receptor beta chain was captured by sequencing in a study of early T cells in non-severe SARS-CoV-2 infection. Study background: The authors sequenced bulk RNA from unsorted whole blood, leaving chains unpaired.

CDR3 size: 15 residues. V lost 4 bases and J lost 4, with 15 bases in between. Germline-derived CDR1 and CDR2 are ENHRY and SYGVKD. The TCR library protocol attached unique molecular identifiers to the individual cDNA molecules. TCRdb passed the 5' RACE reads through MiXCR, listing each CDR3 protein once. The sample consists of about 60,000 distinct CDR3 sequences, around 5.6% of them appearing once. Study findings and constraints: Using VDJdb, the matching emphasized anti-spike CD8 responses while missing private and CD4 specificities.

Ten or more counts support this clonotype. Antigen unknown. The V gene is TRBV10-3, the J gene TRBJ2-3; tentatively, D is TRBD1 (7 bases). The sample taken for sequencing was whole blood. The TCR comes from an adult who was a healthcare worker with PCR-confirmed SARS-CoV-2 infection or an uninfected control (not recorded which). CDR3 in amino acids: CAISASRGVADTQYF. CDR3 sequence (DNA): TGTGCCATCAGTGCCTCCAGGGGGGTCGCAGATACGCAGTATTTT.